The 15 T cell receptor beta chains reported below all come from one sample, sequenced in a study of T-cell memory formation after mild COVID-19. TCRdb called the 5' RACE reads again in MiXCR, with one record for every CDR3 protein. The sample consists of roughly 380,000 distinct CDR3 sequences, 25% to 30% of them appearing once. Input material: PBMCs or a T cell subset sorted from them (not recorded which). The receptors come from an adult woman who had mild COVID-19 (a few samples of this study predate the infection). Cell type and time point are not known.

This clonotype appeared a single time. V usage is TRBV7-3 and J usage is TRBJ1-2; no definite D call. CDR1 is SGHTA and CDR2 is FQGTGA in the germline V gene. The CDR3 runs to 17 residues. The V end was cut by 2 bases, the J end by 6 bases, with 22 bases between. The CDR3 DNA follows: TGTGCCAGCAGCTTAGGCCGTTCCCATCAAAGCCCGAATGGCTACACCTTC. It specifies CASSLGRSHQSPNGYTF.

This sequence joins TRBV11-3 and TRBJ1-3, with D unclear. The V end was cut by 4 bases, the J end by 0 bases, with 10 bases between. Germline V gene sequence: CDR1 SGHNT, CDR2 YENEEA. This CDR3 has 15 amino acids. The CDR3 spells CASSSDVLSGNTIYF. The CDR3 bases are TGTGCCAGCAGCTCAGACGTTCTCTCTGGAAACACCATATATTTT.

The gene calls are TRBV20-1 and TRBJ1-5; D gene uncertain. This CDR3 is built from 12 residues. Trimming removed 4 bases from V and 3 bases from J, with 7 bases in between. CDR1 and CDR2 (germline): DFQATT, SNEGSKA (reference sequence). CDR3 residues: CSATTSNQPQHF. The CDR3, as DNA: TGCAGTGCTACTACTTCCAATCAGCCCCAGCATTTT.

This clonotype was detected a few times. The V call is TRBV12-3 or TRBV12-4, the J call TRBJ2-1; 7 bases match TRBD2. This CDR3 comprises 13 residues. With 8 bases clipped from V and 3 bases from J, the junction kept 4 bases outside the gene matches. CDR3 loop: CASDWGGYNEQFF. In nucleotides, the CDR3 is TGTGCCAGCGATTGGGGGGGCTACAATGAGCAGTTCTTC.

Many counts were recorded for this clonotype. One end of the junction is discordant with germline, which a read error may explain. The chain couples TRBV5-1 to TRBJ2-3, with 9 bases that match TRBD2. CDR1 and CDR2 (germline): SGHRS, YFSETQ. This CDR3 contains 15 residues. Here the CDR3 reads CASSSLAGSTDTQYF. The CDR3 DNA sequence: TGTGCCAGTAGTTCCCTAGCGGGAAGCACAGATACGCAGTATTTT.

The J gene is TRBJ1-1, the V gene TRBV6-4, with D possibly TRBD1 on 5 matching bases. CDR3 length equals 14 residues. The V gene's germline CDR1 is MRHNA and CDR2 SNTAGT. Trimming left V 2 bases short and J 3 bases short, with 10 bases between. The CDR3 DNA is TGTGCCAGCAGTGACGGTGGGGACCACACTGAAGCTTTCTTT. Its protein product is CASSDGGDHTEAFF.

The chain is built from TRBV29-1 and TRBJ2-2; D ambiguous. V was clipped by 4 bases and J by 5 bases, with 11 bases between them. The CDR3 has 13 residues. The germline V gene encodes CDR1 SQVTM and CDR2 ANQGSEA. The CDR3 nucleotides read TGCAGCGTTGTTCGTGTGGCTACCGGGGAGCTGTTTTTT. It translates to CSVVRVATGELFF.

The chain is built from TRBV7-2 and TRBJ2-2, with 7 bases that match TRBD1. The CDR3 loop spans 14 amino acids. V dropped 0 bases and J dropped 7; count of bases not matched to a gene: 2. Germline V gene sequence: CDR1 SGHTA, CDR2 FQGNSA. CDR3 residues: CASSLAQGIGELFF. CDR3 nucleotide sequence: TGTGCCAGCAGCTTAGCACAGGGGATCGGGGAGCTGTTTTTT.

The chain employs TRBV27 and TRBJ2-1, with D possibly matching TRBD1 (5 bases). Trimming took off 4 bases at V and 0 bases at J, with 22 bases between the two ends. CDR3 length: 19 residues. CDR1 is MNHEY and CDR2 is SMNVEV in the germline V gene (reference sequence). CDR3 loop: CASSSLTTLRAGSYNEQFF. In DNA, the CDR3 is TGTGCCAGCAGTTCCCTGACGACCCTCAGGGCAGGCTCCTACAATGAGCAGTTCTTC.

The genes are TRBV18 and TRBJ1-2, with D maybe TRBD1 (6 bases). The CDR3 extends over 13 amino acids. The V gene's germline CDR1 is KGHSH and CDR2 LQKENI. Trimming removed 0 bases from V and 6 bases from J, with 8 bases in between. The chain's CDR3 is CASSPPAGDGYTF. The CDR3 DNA is TGTGCCAGCTCACCACCAGCAGGGGATGGCTACACCTTC.

This clonotype was seen a single time. The chain uses TRBV12-3 or TRBV12-4 and TRBJ1-3, with 7 bases lining up with TRBD1. The V gene end was trimmed by 5 bases and the J gene end by 4 bases; junction bases not matched to a gene: 2. This CDR3 has 13 amino acids. In DNA, the CDR3 is TGTGCCAGCAGTACAGGGGCCGGAAACACCATATATTTT. Amino acid sequence: CASSTGAGNTIYF.

V usage is TRBV7-9 and J usage is TRBJ2-7; D possibly corresponds to TRBD1 (5 bases). Germline V lookup: CDR1 SEHNR, CDR2 FQNEAQ (reference sequence). V was cut by 6 bases and J by 5 bases, with 11 bases left in between. The CDR3 runs to 12 residues. The CDR3 DNA reads as TGTGCCAGCAGTTCAGGGCCGAACGAGCAGTACTTC. Amino acid sequence: CASSSGPNEQYF. Complete variable domain (other parts from reference TRBV7-9 and TRBJ2-7): DTGVSQNPRHKITKRGQNVTFRCDPISEHNRLYWYRQTLGQGPEFLTYFQNEAQLEKSRLLSDRFSAERPKGSFSTLEIQRTEQGDSAMYLCASSSGPNEQYFGPGTRLTVT.

This clonotype has only a few counts. V gene TRBV7-2 combines with J gene TRBJ1-1; no clear D. This CDR3 region has 11 residues. V lost 2 bases and J lost 11, with 9 bases in between. Germline values: CDR1 SGHTA, CDR2 FQGNSA. Here the CDR3 reads CASSLWLQAFF. CDR3 nucleotides: TGTGCCAGCAGCTTATGGCTCCAGGCTTTCTTT.

The chain is built from TRBV24-1 and TRBJ2-3; D gene unclear. The CDR3 spans 14 residues. Trimming removed 0 bases from V and 0 bases from J, with 3 bases in between. CDR1 and CDR2 (germline): KGHDR, SFDVKD. The CDR3, as DNA: TGTGCCACCAGTGATTTGCTTAGCACAGATACGCAGTATTTT. It encodes CATSDLLSTDTQYF.

The chain couples TRBV12-3 or TRBV12-4 to TRBJ2-5, with D possibly matching TRBD2 (5 bases). CDR3 length: 14 residues. V was cut by 3 bases and J by 4 bases, with 12 bases left in between. The CDR3 loop reads CASSFPGGLETQYF. CDR3 nucleotide sequence: TGTGCCAGCAGTTTCCCAGGCGGGTTAGAGACCCAGTACTTC.